The 4 T cell receptor beta chains given below trace back to one sample, sequenced in a study of shared clonotypes between healthy human individuals. The protocol was immunoSEQ multiplex PCR, while the TCRdb copy is restricted to in-frame clones and leaves out a portion. The table has about 380,000 clones, 96% seen once; the top ten hold 0.32%. The sequenced sample consisted of memory CD8+ T cells sorted from blood. Subset given: CD45RO+ cells pooled with CCR7-negative TemRA cells. These receptors originate from a man aged 25-45 years in good health.

The V call is TRBV30, the J call TRBJ2-1; 8 nucleotides agree with TRBD2. CDR3 length equals 15 residues. CDR1 and CDR2 from the germline V gene are GTSNPN and SVGIG (reference sequence). V shed 0 bases, J shed 2 bases, and the junction held 3 bases outside the gene matches. The CDR3 sequence: CAWSVSGSPYNEQFF. Here the CDR3 DNA reads TGTGCCTGGAGTGTAAGCGGGAGCCCCTACAATGAGCAGTTCTTC.

This sequence joins TRBV27 and TRBJ1-2; the match to TRBD1 covers 7 bases. Germline trimming cut 3 bases from V and 8 bases from J; bases unmatched to any gene: 9. This CDR3 comprises 14 residues. Germline lookup yields CDR1 MNHEY and CDR2 SMNVEV (reference sequence). The CDR3 loop reads CASSFAGGIEGYTF. CDR3 DNA sequence: TGTGCCAGCAGTTTCGCAGGGGGAATTGAGGGCTACACCTTC.

The chain has TRBV10-3 and TRBJ2-5; TRBD1 is a possible D gene (6 bases). The CDR3 length is 14 residues. Germline values: CDR1 ENHRY, CDR2 SYGVKD. Trimming left V 0 bases short and J 5 bases short, with 10 bases between. CDR3 DNA sequence: TGTGCCATCAGTGAGTCGAAGGGGGTCGAGACCCAGTACTTC. It codes for CAISESKGVETQYF.

The chain combines TRBV5-6 with TRBJ1-3, with D perhaps matching TRBD1 (5 bases). Per germline, CDR1 SGHDT and CDR2 YYEEEE. Trimming shortened V by 2 bases and J by 4 bases, and 10 bases separated the two germline ends. The CDR3 is made up of 14 amino acids. The CDR3 DNA reads TGTGCCAGCAGCTTCAGGGACGCAGGAAACACCATATATTTT. This codes for CASSFRDAGNTIYF.